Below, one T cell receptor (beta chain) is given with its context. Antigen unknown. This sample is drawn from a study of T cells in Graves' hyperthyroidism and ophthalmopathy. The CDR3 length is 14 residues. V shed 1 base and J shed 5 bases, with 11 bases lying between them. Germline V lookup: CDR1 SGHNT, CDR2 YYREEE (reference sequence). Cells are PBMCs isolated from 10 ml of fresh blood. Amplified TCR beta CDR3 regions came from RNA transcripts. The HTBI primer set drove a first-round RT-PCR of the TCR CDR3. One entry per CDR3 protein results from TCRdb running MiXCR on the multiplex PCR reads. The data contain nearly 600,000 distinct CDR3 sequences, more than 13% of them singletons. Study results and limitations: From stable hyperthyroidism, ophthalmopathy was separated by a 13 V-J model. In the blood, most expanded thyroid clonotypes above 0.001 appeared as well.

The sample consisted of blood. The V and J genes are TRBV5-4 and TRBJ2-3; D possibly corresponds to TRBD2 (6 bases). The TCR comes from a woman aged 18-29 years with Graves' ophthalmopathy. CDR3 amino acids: CASSLMQGGDTQYF. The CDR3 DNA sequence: TGTGCCAGCAGCTTGATGCAGGGAGGAGATACGCAGTATTTT.